Shown below are 16 T cell receptor beta chains from a single sample sequenced in a study of blood T cell repertoires in COVID-19 (dated by TCRdb to 2020 to 2021). Library preparation used the immunoSEQ multiplex PCR assay. Here the immuneACCESS table is served through TCRdb, limited to in-frame sequences with V and J called. Missing clones are a known gap in these copies; in checked studies unresolved V genes cover under half, and the rest lacks a known reason. This sample lists 390,000 or so clones; nearly 90% were detected once. 6% to 7.5% of the sample rests with the top ten. The sample comprised peripheral blood. These receptors were obtained from a man between 18 and 29 years old with active or convalescent COVID-19.

This clone was observed a few times. The rearrangement links TRBV24-1 to TRBJ2-1, with unresolved D. The germline CDR1 and CDR2 sequences are KGHDR and SFDVKD. The CDR3 runs to 11 residues. The ends were cut back, 5 bases at V and 9 bases at J, with 7 bases in the middle. CDR3 nucleotides: TGTGCCACCAGTGTGCGCGGTGAGCAGTTCTTC. Translation: CATSVRGEQFF.

This chain uses TRBV28 with TRBJ1-2; 8 bases are shared with TRBD1. The CDR3 has 15 amino acids. With V trimmed by 4 bases and J by 4 bases, 8 bases remained unmatched. CDR1 is MDHEN and CDR2 is SYDVKM in the germline V gene. Here the CDR3 reads CASSYGQGRGYGYTF. CDR3 nucleotides: TGTGCCAGCAGTTACGGACAGGGCAGGGGCTATGGCTACACCTTC.

The chain has TRBV7-8 and TRBJ1-1, with D tentatively TRBD1 (5 bases). This CDR3 has 16 residues. Germline-derived CDR1 and CDR2 are SGHVS and FQNEAQ. V lost 4 bases and J lost 4, with 19 bases in between. For the CDR3, the DNA is TGTGCCAGCAGCTCTCTCATGGGGCAGGCAGCCACTGAAGCTTTCTTT. This gives the protein CASSSLMGQAATEAFF.

This chain connects TRBV11-2 to TRBJ2-4; 7 bases align to TRBD1. The CDR3 has 16 residues. Germline-derived CDR1 and CDR2 are SGHAT and FQNNGV. The J segment lost 2 bases and the V segment lost 5 bases, leaving 9 bases of the junction unmatched. DNA for the CDR3: TGTGCCAGCAGCCCAACACAGGGGCCCACCAAAAACATTCAGTACTTC. It specifies CASSPTQGPTKNIQYF. The whole variable domain, filled in from reference TRBV11-2 and TRBJ2-4, reads EAGVAQSPRYKIIEKRQSVAFWCNPISGHATLYWYQQILGQGPKLLIQFQNNGVVDDSQLPKDRFSAERLKGVDSTLKIQPAKLEDSAVYLCASSPTQGPTKNIQYFGAGTRLSVL.

The rearrangement joins TRBV5-8 to TRBJ1-4; TRBD1 is a possible D gene (5 bases). Per the germline V gene, CDR1 is SGHTS and CDR2 is YDEGEE. Between the trimmed V and J ends, which lost 0 bases and 5 bases, there was a span of 8 bases. This CDR3 is built from 14 residues. CDR3 coding DNA: TGTGCCAGCAGCTTGGCGGCAGGGAATGAAAAACTGTTTTTT. It translates to CASSLAAGNEKLFF.

This sequence joins TRBV19 and TRBJ2-5; 12 bases agree with TRBD2. The germline CDR1 and CDR2 sequences are LNHDA and SQIVND (reference sequence). The CDR3 is made up of 15 amino acids. Trimming took 3 bases from V and 2 from J; bases not matched to a gene: 1. CDR3 residues: CASSMGTSGQETQYF. CDR3 DNA: TGTGCCAGTAGTATGGGGACTAGCGGGCAAGAGACCCAGTACTTC.

This clone was recorded a few times. The chain uses TRBV4-2 and TRBJ2-1; a possible D gene is TRBD2 (6 bases). The germline V gene has CDR1 LGHNA and CDR2 YNFKEQ. The CDR3 runs to 16 residues. The germline V and J ends were trimmed by 0 bases and 5 bases, with 14 bases remaining between them. The CDR3 coding sequence is TGTGCCAGCAGCCAAGAGGCTAGCGCCACGCACAATGAGCAGTTCTTC. This translates into CASSQEASATHNEQFF.

This rearrangement joins TRBV5-5 to TRBJ1-5; D uncertain. V lost 1 base, J lost 0 bases, and 8 bases lay in between. The germline gives CDR1 SGHKS, CDR2 YYEKEE (reference sequence). This CDR3 spans 15 amino acids. In DNA, the CDR3 is TGTGCCAGCAGCTTGACACATCTTAGCAATCAGCCCCAGCATTTT. Its translation: CASSLTHLSNQPQHF.

The rearrangement links TRBV11-2 to TRBJ1-4; D not resolved. This CDR3 has 13 residues. V lost 3 bases to trimming and J lost 4 bases, with 6 bases between them. Per germline, CDR1 SGHAT and CDR2 FQNNGV. This CDR3 is CASSFQYNEKLFF. The CDR3 bases are TGTGCCAGCAGCTTCCAGTATAATGAAAAACTGTTTTTT. The full variable domain, rest sourced from reference TRBV11-2 and TRBJ1-4, is EAGVAQSPRYKIIEKRQSVAFWCNPISGHATLYWYQQILGQGPKLLIQFQNNGVVDDSQLPKDRFSAERLKGVDSTLKIQPAKLEDSAVYLCASSFQYNEKLFFGSGTQLSVL.

The chain is built from TRBV5-8 and TRBJ1-4, with D perhaps matching TRBD1 (6 bases). CDR1 is SGHTS, CDR2 YDEGEE, per germline. The germline V and J ends were trimmed by 6 bases and 3 bases, with 18 bases remaining between them. CDR3 length: 16 amino acids. This CDR3 is CASIPGTGRANEKLFF. The CDR3 coding sequence is TGTGCCAGCATCCCGGGAACAGGGCGGGCTAATGAAAAACTGTTTTTT.

The chain joins TRBV10-3 to TRBJ2-2; 8 nucleotides agree with TRBD1. Germline V gene sequence: CDR1 ENHRY, CDR2 SYGVKD. CDR3 length: 15 amino acids. After removal of 6 bases from V and 6 bases from J, the junction contained 9 bases not matched to a gene. CDR3 coding DNA: TGTGCCATCAGGGAACAGGGGGGTTCGCCCGGGGAGCTGTTTTTT. It yields the protein CAIREQGGSPGELFF.

The V call is TRBV29-1, the J call TRBJ2-3, with D perhaps matching TRBD2 (6 bases). This CDR3 contains 15 residues. The germline gives CDR1 SQVTM, CDR2 ANQGSEA. V was cut by 1 base and J by 0 bases, with 11 bases left in between. The CDR3 region has the DNA TGCAGCGTTGAAGGGTCTAGCGCCAGCACAGATACGCAGTATTTT. This encodes CSVEGSSASTDTQYF.

V usage is TRBV19 and J usage is TRBJ2-4; D gene unclear. CDR1 is LNHDA, CDR2 SQIVND, per germline (reference sequence). The V end lost 4 bases, the J end lost 0 bases, and 7 bases lay between the germline ends. This CDR3 has 14 amino acids. This chain's CDR3 is CASSNALAKNIQYF. As DNA, the CDR3 is TGTGCCAGTAGTAATGCACTAGCCAAAAACATTCAGTACTTC.

The chain links TRBV6-2 or TRBV6-3 to TRBJ1-1, with 10 bases aligning to TRBD1. V shed 5 bases and J 6 bases; nucleotides not matched to a gene: 6. Germline-derived CDR1 and CDR2 are MNHEY and SVGEGT. The CDR3 loop spans 14 amino acids. CDR3 loop: CASSRDRGGPEAFF. The DNA for the CDR3 is TGTGCCAGCAGTAGGGACAGGGGAGGCCCTGAAGCTTTCTTT.

The chain links TRBV27 to TRBJ2-1; D is uncertain. CDR3 length: 15 amino acids. The V and J ends lost 4 bases and 5 bases respectively, with 15 bases between them. Germline loops: CDR1 MNHEY, CDR2 SMNVEV (reference sequence). Written as DNA, the CDR3 is TGTGCCAGCAGTTCCATCTTAGGAGCCGACAATGAGCAGTTCTTC. It translates to CASSSILGADNEQFF.

The gene calls are TRBV19 and TRBJ1-1; 7 bases map to TRBD1. V dropped 5 bases and J dropped 8; count of bases not matched to a gene: 8. The CDR3 has 13 residues. The germline gives CDR1 LNHDA, CDR2 SQIVND (reference sequence). CDR3: CASSPDRWSEAFF. The CDR3 DNA follows: TGTGCCAGTAGTCCGGACAGGTGGTCCGAAGCTTTCTTT.